This TCR beta chain was sequenced during a study of cytomegalovirus exposure and HLA in healthy donors. General study results and limits: Clonal expansion, a later analysis showed, was greater in HLA-associated TCR beta chains than in equally common others. It was only CMV serostatus that was available as immune exposure information.

13 Jbeta primers and 60 Vbeta primers were used for the PCR. Per the study methods: Approximately 11 million shared chains were among approximately 80 million unique TCR beta chains counted in a later analysis. Clones were sequenced by immunoSEQ multiplex PCR, and TCRdb holds only the in-frame ones, with some missing. That table is the source of V, J and clone size, and D and trimming were worked out from the DNA. The sample has roughly 190,000 clones, 75% to 90% seen once. As for this clone: The antigen is not known.

The CDR3 has 13 residues. The germline CDR1 and CDR2 sequences are ENHRY and SYGVKD. V lost 2 bases and J 2 bases, leaving 6 bases between the germline ends. Sequencing used PBMCs. The source of this sequence is a man aged 40-49 years in good health and CMV-seropositive. This sequence joins TRBV10-3 and TRBJ1-2; maybe TRBD1 (6 bases). The DNA for the CDR3 is TGTGCCATCAGTGAGACAGGGAACTATGGCTACACCTTC. This gives the protein CAISETGNYGYTF.